The T cell receptor (beta chain) under discussion was sequenced for a study of blood T cell repertoires in COVID-19 (dated by TCRdb to 2018 to 2020). With regard to the full study: Samples covering the acute and convalescent phases of COVID-19 were provided by collaborators in the United States, Italy and Spain. The repertoires were released in a freely available public database meant as a resource for research on the immune response to SARS-CoV-2. The dataset comprised deeply sampled blood TCRbeta repertoires from subjects exposed to, actively infected with, or recovered from COVID-19. Sample metadata almost always included a de-identified subject ID, COVID-19 status, age in years and sex. Where available, HLA class I and class II types were obtained from metadata supplied by the sample provider rather than from assay-based typing. The prospective study material was composed of cDNA or gDNA derived from T cells, B-cell-depleted T cells, or PBMCs. Samples were obtained from the ongoing ImmuneRACE study (first 160 participants) and from over a thousand subjects provided by 6 global collaborators. The study at large found these results: How much clinical and demographic metadata was included differed by source and by participant, and the metadata was provided uncurated.

The immunoSEQ Assay, a bias-controlled multiplex PCR, was used to amplify TCRbeta CDR3 regions from genomic DNA. The authors' analysis ran thus. The number of nucleated cells in each sample was estimated from the amplification of reference gene primers within the assay. To quantify the absolute abundance of each unique TCRbeta CDR3 rearrangement, sequence reads were collapsed and filtered. For each sample, productive Simpson clonality was calculated as the square root of Simpson's diversity index across productive rearrangements. This immuneACCESS table, as held by TCRdb, lists in-frame sequences with V and J called but not all clones. Of the missing ones, under half trace to an unresolved V gene in checked studies; the others have no known cause. V, J and clone size reflect that table, while D and trimming were determined from the DNA. In all, the sample holds 250,000 to 350,000 clones, and around 80% of those were seen once. The leading ten clones occupy roughly 1.1% of the sample.

The CDR1 and CDR2 encoded by the germline V gene (reference sequence) are LNHDA and SQIVND. At the junction V is shortened by 7 bases and J by 2 bases, with 15 bases in between. Inclusive of the bounding cysteine and phenylalanine, the CDR3 is 15 residues long. The CDR3 DNA has 45 bases and is translated from base 1. Each collaborating institution followed its own protocols to collect whole blood in K2EDTA tubes. Collaborator samples were shipped for TCRbeta analysis as frozen whole blood, isolated PBMCs, or DNA extracted from either sample type. About this clone: Its cognate antigen has yet to be identified. Qualities for individual bases were not recorded, and no much larger clone is one base off.

This clonotype was obtained from a woman in her forties or fifties with acute or convalescent COVID-19. Sequenced: peripheral blood. The chain links TRBV19 with TRBJ1-3; the D segment cannot be called with confidence. Here is the DNA: TGTGCCAGTATTAGCCGGGATGCTACTGGAAACACCATATATTTT. It is translated as CASISRDATGNTIYF. The CDR3 plus the reference TRBV19 and TRBJ1-3 genes for the other parts give the full variable domain: DGGITQSPKYLFRKEGQNVTLSCEQNLNHDAMYWYRQDPGQGLRLIYYSQIVNDFQKGDIAEGYSVSREKKESFPLTVTSAQKNPTAFYLCASISRDATGNTIYFGEGSWLTVV.